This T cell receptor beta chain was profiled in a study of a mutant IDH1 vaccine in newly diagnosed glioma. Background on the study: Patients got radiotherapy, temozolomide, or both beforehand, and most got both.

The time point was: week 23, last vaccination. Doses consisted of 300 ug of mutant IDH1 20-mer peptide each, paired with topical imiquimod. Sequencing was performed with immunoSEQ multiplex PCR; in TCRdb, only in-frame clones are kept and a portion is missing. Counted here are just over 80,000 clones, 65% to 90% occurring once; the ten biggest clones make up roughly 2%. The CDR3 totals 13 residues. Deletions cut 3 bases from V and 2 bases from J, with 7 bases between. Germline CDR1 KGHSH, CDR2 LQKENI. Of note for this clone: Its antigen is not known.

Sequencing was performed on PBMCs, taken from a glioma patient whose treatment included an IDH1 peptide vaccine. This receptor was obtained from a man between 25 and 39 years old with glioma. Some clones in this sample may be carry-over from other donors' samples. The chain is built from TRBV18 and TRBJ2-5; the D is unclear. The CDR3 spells CASSPQVQETQYF. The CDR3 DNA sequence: TGTGCCAGCTCACCCCAAGTACAAGAGACCCAGTACTTC. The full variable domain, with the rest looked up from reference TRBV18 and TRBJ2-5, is NAGVMQNPRHLVRRRGQEARLRCSPMKGHSHVYWYRQLPEEGLKFMVYLQKENIIDESGMPKERFSAEFPKEGPSILRIQQVVRGDSAAYFCASSPQVQETQYFGPGTRLLVL.